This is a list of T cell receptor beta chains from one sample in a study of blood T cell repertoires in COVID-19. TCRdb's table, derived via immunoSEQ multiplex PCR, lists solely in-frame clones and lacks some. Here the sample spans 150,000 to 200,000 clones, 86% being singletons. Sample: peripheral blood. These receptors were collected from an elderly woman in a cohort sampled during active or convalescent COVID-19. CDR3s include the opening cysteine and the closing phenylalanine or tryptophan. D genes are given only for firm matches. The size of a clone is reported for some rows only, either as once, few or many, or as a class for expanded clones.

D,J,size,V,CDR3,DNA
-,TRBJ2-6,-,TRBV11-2,CASSKGRGLQVGANVLTF,TGTGCCAGCAGCAAAGGGCGCGGGTTGCAAGTCGGGGCCAACGTCCTGACTTTC
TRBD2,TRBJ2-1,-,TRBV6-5,CASSSPGLGFYEQFF,TGTGCCAGCAGTTCGCCGGGACTAGGTTTCTATGAGCAGTTCTTC
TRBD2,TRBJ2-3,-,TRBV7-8,CASSSRKAGARTDTQYF,TGTGCCAGCAGCTCCAGGAAAGCGGGGGCCCGCACAGATACGCAGTATTTT
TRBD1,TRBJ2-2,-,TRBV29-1,CSVTGGTGDTGELFF,TGCAGCGTCACAGGGGGGACAGGGGACACCGGGGAGCTGTTTTTT
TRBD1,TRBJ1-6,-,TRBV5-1,CASSFPGGGSPLHF,TGCGCCAGCAGCTTCCCAGGGGGTGGTTCACCCCTCCACTTT
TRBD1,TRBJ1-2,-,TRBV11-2,CASSRAGTGAGYTF,TGTGCCAGCAGCCGCGCGGGGACAGGGGCTGGCTACACCTTC
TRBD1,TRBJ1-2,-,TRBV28,CASSTWTGPNYGYTF,TGTGCCAGCAGTACCTGGACAGGGCCTAACTATGGCTACACCTTC
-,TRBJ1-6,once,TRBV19,CASSATRSGSPLHF,TGTGCCAGTAGTGCTACAAGGTCAGGCTCACCCCTCCACTTT
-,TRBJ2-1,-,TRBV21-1,CASSTTADRFYNEQFF,TGTGCCAGCAGCACTACGGCTGACAGGTTTTACAATGAGCAGTTCTTC
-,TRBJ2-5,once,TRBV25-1,CARDSRQQETQYF,TGTGCCAGAGACTCCCGACAGCAAGAGACCCAGTACTTC
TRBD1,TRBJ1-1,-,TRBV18,CASSPPGRGRATEAFF,TGTGCCAGCTCACCACCGGGCAGGGGGCGGGCAACTGAAGCTTTCTTT
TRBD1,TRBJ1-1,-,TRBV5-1,CASSSGGLGTEAFF,TGCGCCAGCAGCTCAGGGGGCTTGGGAACTGAAGCTTTCTTT
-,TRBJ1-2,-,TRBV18,CASSYGVAEHYGYTF,TGTGCCAGCTCTTATGGAGTGGCGGAACACTATGGCTACACCTTC
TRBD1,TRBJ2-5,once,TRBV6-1,CASSEGQGSAETQYF,TGTGCCAGCAGTGAAGGACAGGGGTCAGCGGAGACCCAGTACTTC
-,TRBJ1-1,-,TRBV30,CAWSPGGTEAFF,TGTGCCTGGAGCCCCGGGGGGACTGAAGCTTTCTTT
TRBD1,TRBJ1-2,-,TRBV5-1,CASTGGREGYTF,TGCGCCAGCACAGGGGGCAGGGAGGGCTACACCTTC